These T cell receptor beta chains were read from a single sample in a study of naive and memory T cell subsets. One entry per CDR3 protein, called by TCRdb with MiXCR from the UMI-ligation and nested PCR reads. The sample gives more than 120,000 distinct CDR3 sequences, around 21% of which show up once; roughly 0.6% is in the top ten. The material sequenced was naive CD8+ T cells from blood. These receptors originate from a human donor in good health. CDR3s include the opening cysteine and the closing phenylalanine or tryptophan. A D gene is named only where the DNA matches it firmly. Size values are once, few and many counts, or a class for expanded clones, and some rows have none.

j_call clone_size d_call v_call cdr3_aa cdr3_nt
TRBJ2-1 NA NA TRBV19 CASRRDFSYNEQFF TGTGCCAGTAGAAGGGACTTCTCCTACAATGAGCAGTTCTTC
TRBJ2-7 NA NA TRBV28 CASSPGAAYYEQYF TGTGCCAGCAGCCCCGGGGCAGCATACTACGAGCAGTACTTC
TRBJ2-1 NA NA TRBV25-1 CASSYSDIGSSYNEQFF TGTGCCAGCAGTTATAGCGACATAGGAAGCTCCTACAATGAGCAGTTCTTC
TRBJ2-7 few TRBD2 TRBV6-2/TRBV6-3 CASSYSGTSARYAYEQYF TGTGCCAGCAGTTACTCGGGGACTAGCGCACGGTATGCCTACGAGCAGTACTTC
TRBJ2-1 few NA TRBV10-1 CASSHSGSSYNEQFF TGCGCCAGCAGTCATAGCGGTAGCTCCTACAATGAGCAGTTCTTC
TRBJ2-7 few NA TRBV7-8 CASNPRGGSPEQYF TGTGCCAGCAACCCCAGGGGAGGGTCCCCCGAGCAGTACTTC
TRBJ1-1 NA TRBD1 TRBV6-5 CASSIRGQSNTKAFF TGTGCCAGCTCCATACGGGGACAGTCGAACACTAAAGCTTTCTTT
TRBJ2-7 NA NA TRBV5-1 CASSPGPAAYEQYF TGCGCCAGCAGCCCTGGGCCGGCAGCCTACGAGCAGTACTTC
TRBJ2-3 NA TRBD2 TRBV28 CASGSGRSLTDTQYF TGTGCCAGCGGTAGCGGGAGGTCCCTCACAGATACGCAGTATTTT
TRBJ2-1 few NA TRBV12-3/TRBV12-4 CASSGANSYNEQFF TGTGCCAGCAGTGGGGCAAACTCCTACAATGAGCAGTTCTTC
TRBJ2-7 NA TRBD1 TRBV28 CASILRTGAYEQYF TGTGCCAGCATTCTTAGGACAGGGGCCTACGAGCAGTACTTC
TRBJ2-1 NA NA TRBV20-1 CSAHPTRAAFYNEQFF TGCAGTGCGCATCCCACTAGGGCTGCCTTCTACAATGAGCAGTTCTTC
TRBJ1-1 few TRBD1 TRBV27 CASSLSSRGLAFF TGTGCCAGCAGTTTATCCAGTAGGGGGCTTGCTTTCTTT
TRBJ1-1 NA NA TRBV28 CASSLSGAGAFF TGTGCCAGCAGTTTAAGCGGGGCTGGTGCTTTCTTT
TRBJ1-1 NA NA TRBV6-5 CASSLLGGATADTEAFF TGTGCCAGCAGTCTACTGGGGGGCGCCACGGCGGACACTGAAGCTTTCTTT
TRBJ2-3 NA TRBD1 TRBV5-1 CASRFRGQLTGREDTQYF TGCGCCAGCAGATTTCGGGGACAGCTAACGGGGCGTGAGGATACGCAGTATTTT
TRBJ1-3 few NA TRBV12-3/TRBV12-4 CASSLDSLRIYF TGTGCCAGCAGTTTAGACAGCCTCAGGATATATTTT
TRBJ1-1 few NA TRBV9 CASSGGSIMNTEAFF TGTGCCAGCAGCGGGGGGTCCATTATGAACACTGAAGCTTTCTTT
TRBJ1-2 NA TRBD1 TRBV28 CASSADRERDYGYTF TGTGCCAGCAGTGCAGACAGGGAGCGCGACTATGGCTACACCTTC
TRBJ1-1 few NA TRBV5-8 CASSLSIRGEQTEAFF TGTGCCAGCAGCCTCTCAATAAGGGGGGAACAGACTGAAGCTTTCTTT
TRBJ2-3 few NA TRBV5-4 CATEEVGGLTDTQYF TGTGCCACAGAGGAAGTGGGAGGACTCACAGATACGCAGTATTTT
TRBJ2-7 NA TRBD2 TRBV7-6 CASSLALAGGSSYEQYF TGTGCCAGCAGCTTAGCCCTAGCGGGAGGGTCCTCCTACGAGCAGTACTTC
TRBJ2-7 many NA TRBV20-1 CSAMSSRSSYEQYF TGCAGTGCTATGTCCAGCCGGAGCTCCTACGAGCAGTACTTC
TRBJ2-3 NA NA TRBV12-3/TRBV12-4 CASSLRFRGTSTSTDTQYF TGTGCCAGCAGTTTACGGTTTAGGGGGACTTCAACTAGCACAGATACGCAGTATTTT
TRBJ2-7 NA NA TRBV4-3 CASSQEGSGAYEQYF TGCGCCAGCAGCCAAGAAGGTAGCGGAGCCTACGAGCAGTACTTC
TRBJ2-7 NA NA TRBV27 CASGEYPYEQYF TGTGCCAGCGGAGAGTATCCCTACGAGCAGTACTTC
TRBJ2-1 NA TRBD2 TRBV12-3/TRBV12-4 CASSLILTSGSSYNEQFF TGTGCCAGCAGTTTAATCCTGACTAGCGGCAGCTCCTACAATGAGCAGTTCTTC
TRBJ2-1 many NA TRBV4-2 CASSQERAYNEQFF TGTGCCAGCAGCCAAGAACGGGCCTACAATGAGCAGTTCTTC
TRBJ1-2 few NA TRBV3-1 CASSQDWGAKGYTF TGTGCCAGCAGCCAAGATTGGGGGGCGAAGGGCTACACCTTC
TRBJ1-6 NA NA TRBV6-1 CASTPGLGAVNSPLHF TGTGCCAGCACCCCCGGGTTAGGGGCGGTTAATTCACCCCTCCACTTT
TRBJ2-7 few NA TRBV27 CASSSRSSYEQYF TGTGCCAGCAGTTCTAGAAGCTCCTACGAGCAGTACTTC
TRBJ2-5 NA NA TRBV12-3/TRBV12-4 CASSWSGAARETQYF TGTGCCAGCAGCTGGTCAGGGGCGGCACGCGAGACCCAGTACTTC
TRBJ2-7 NA NA TRBV5-1 CASSKGYGPSYEQYF TGCGCCAGCTCTAAGGGGTACGGACCTTCCTACGAGCAGTACTTC
TRBJ2-6 NA NA TRBV27 CASSATGANVLTF TGTGCCAGCAGCGCCACTGGGGCCAACGTCCTGACTTTC
TRBJ1-2 few TRBD1 TRBV20-1 CSASRTRDREVPSGYTF TGCAGTGCTTCTCGCACCCGGGACAGGGAAGTACCGAGCGGCTACACCTTC
TRBJ1-1 NA TRBD1 TRBV5-6 CASSYTGVGWTEAFF TGTGCCAGCAGCTACACAGGGGTAGGGTGGACTGAAGCTTTCTTT
TRBJ2-1 NA TRBD2 TRBV4-3 CASSQDIGTSQSGNEQFF TGCGCCAGCAGCCAAGACATCGGGACTAGTCAATCGGGCAATGAGCAGTTCTTC
TRBJ2-3 NA NA TRBV12-3/TRBV12-4 CASSLEDHSTDTQYF TGTGCCAGCAGTTTAGAGGACCATAGCACAGATACGCAGTATTTT
TRBJ2-7 NA NA TRBV20-1 CSARDISYEQYF TGCAGTGCTAGGGACATTTCCTACGAGCAGTACTTC
TRBJ2-7 NA TRBD1 TRBV27 CASRPGTEGHEQYF TGTGCCAGCAGACCCGGGACAGAGGGCCACGAGCAGTACTTC
TRBJ1-1 NA NA TRBV4-3 CASSQDLLQENTEAFF TGCGCCAGCAGCCAAGATCTCCTACAGGAGAACACTGAAGCTTTCTTT
TRBJ1-4 few NA TRBV2 CASSEGRGGDEKLFF TGTGCCAGCAGTGAAGGCAGGGGTGGGGATGAAAAACTGTTTTTT
TRBJ1-6 once NA TRBV28 CASSLAGAYNSPLHF TGTGCCAGCAGTTTGGCGGGGGCATATAATTCACCCCTCCACTTT
TRBJ1-6 few NA TRBV5-1 CASSLAATGKDSPLHF TGCGCCAGCAGCTTGGCCGCGACCGGGAAGGATTCACCCCTCCACTTT
TRBJ2-5 NA NA TRBV30 CAWSVEVQETQYF TGTGCCTGGAGTGTTGAAGTTCAAGAGACCCAGTACTTC
TRBJ2-1 few TRBD2 TRBV4-1 CASSQDLASGSYNEQFF TGCGCCAGCAGCCAAGATTTGGCTAGCGGATCTTACAATGAGCAGTTCTTC
TRBJ2-7 NA TRBD1 TRBV7-2 CASSLGAGQGYEEQYF TGTGCCAGCAGCTTAGGGGCGGGACAGGGGTATGAAGAGCAGTACTTC
TRBJ2-3 NA TRBD2 TRBV29-1 CSAVGLAGTDTQYF TGCAGCGCAGTGGGACTAGCGGGCACAGATACGCAGTATTTT
TRBJ2-7 NA TRBD2 TRBV7-9 CASSSQREGWEQYF TGTGCCAGCAGCTCCCAGCGGGAGGGTTGGGAGCAGTACTTC
TRBJ2-5 few NA TRBV7-9 CASRKQGREETQYF TGTGCCAGCAGAAAGCAAGGCAGGGAAGAGACCCAGTACTTC
TRBJ1-1 once NA TRBV15 CATSRTKHPNTEAFF TGTGCCACCAGCAGAACCAAACACCCGAACACTGAAGCTTTCTTT
TRBJ2-3 few TRBD2 TRBV28 CASRSTSGTPRDTQYF TGTGCCAGCAGGTCGACTAGCGGGACCCCCCGGGATACGCAGTATTTT
TRBJ2-1 few NA TRBV7-9 CASSFGGTPYNEQFF TGTGCCAGCAGCTTTGGTGGGACACCATACAATGAGCAGTTCTTC